The entry below gives a single TCR beta chain sequence along with its context. Its antigen is still unknown. Using immunoSEQ multiplex PCR, the repertoire was profiled, and TCRdb retains in-frame clones only, with some absent. The sample lists almost 20,000 clones; approximately 62% were seen once. Trimming took 3 bases from V and 6 from J; bases not matched to a gene: 7. The CDR3 is made up of 16 amino acids. Germline V gives CDR1 LNHDA, CDR2 SQIVND (reference sequence). Treatment noted: 15 Gy SBRT to primary tumor, nephrectomy 4 weeks later. This record comes from a study of radiation and T cells in renal cell carcinoma. General study results and limits: Top tumor clonotypes rose in blood 2 weeks post-radiation, then contracted. Baseline intratumoral clonotype presence is unknown without pretreatment biopsies. Only small tumor regions of around 1 g were sampled.

The J gene is TRBJ2-1, the V gene TRBV19; TRBD1 matches at 11 bases. The sequenced sample was tumor tissue, obtained from a patient whose treatment included radiotherapy and nephrectomy. The TCR was taken from a woman aged 70-85 years with renal cell carcinoma. CDR3 DNA sequence: TGTGCCAGTAGTATGATTTTAGGGACAGGGGGCAATGAGCAGTTCTTC. It encodes CASSMILGTGGNEQFF. Full variable domain (rest looked up from reference TRBV19 and TRBJ2-1): DGGITQSPKYLFRKEGQNVTLSCEQNLNHDAMYWYRQDPGQGLRLIYYSQIVNDFQKGDIAEGYSVSREKKESFPLTVTSAQKNPTAFYLCASSMILGTGGNEQFFGPGTRLTVL.